This TCR beta chain appears in the sequencing data of a study of shared clonotypes between healthy human individuals. Germline V gives CDR1 SGHRS, CDR2 YFSETQ. The CDR3 length is 14 residues. V was cut by 0 bases and J by 2 bases, with 7 bases left in between. The authors ran the assay at deep level. Sorted-subset replicate PCRs used roughly 220 ng DNA, some 30,000 T cell genomes. As originally analysed: ImmunoSEQ output lacked quality scores and full-length reads, limiting matched filtering. Sequencing was performed with immunoSEQ multiplex PCR; in TCRdb, only in-frame clones are kept and a portion is missing. V and J calls and clone size are copied from that table; D and trimming were computed from the DNA. In the table there are roughly 530,000 clones, about 96% of which are singletons.

The source of this sequence is a woman aged 30 to 39 in good health. Sequencing was performed on naive CD4+ T cells sorted from blood. Noted subset: CD45RA+ positively selected. This sequence joins TRBV5-1 and TRBJ2-3; D is unclear. The CDR3 loop reads CASSLGDNTDTQYF. Here the CDR3 DNA reads TGCGCCAGCAGCTTGGGAGACAACACAGATACGCAGTATTTT.